Presented here are 21 T cell receptor beta chains from one specimen sequenced in a study of blood T cell repertoires in COVID-19. TCRdb's table, derived via immunoSEQ multiplex PCR, lists solely in-frame clones and lacks some. The table has 350,000 to 450,000 clones, 88% seen once. The source material was PBMCs or T cells enriched from blood (not recorded which). Receptors were obtained from a woman younger than 30 who had been exposed to COVID-19.

For the CDR3, the DNA is TGCAGTGCACGGGATAACTATGGCTACACCTTC. Residues: CSARDNYGYTF. The gene calls are TRBV20-1 and TRBJ1-2; no clear D gene. Germline V CDR1 and CDR2: DFQATT, SNEGSKA (reference sequence). With 6 bases removed from V and 1 base from J, the gap between germline ends came to 6 bases. The CDR3 is made up of 11 amino acids.

The chain recombines TRBV27 with TRBJ2-7, with TRBD2 matching over 15 bases. Unmatched junction bases numbered 7, after V lost 6 bases and J lost 4 bases. The CDR3 consists of 16 residues. Germline V lookup: CDR1 MNHEY, CDR2 SMNVEV (reference sequence). As DNA, the CDR3 is TGTGCCAGCAGGGGGGCCGGGACTAGCGGGAGGTACGAGCAGTACTTC. This encodes CASRGAGTSGRYEQYF.

The chain recombines TRBV11-2 with TRBJ1-5; D gene uncertain. This CDR3 has 13 amino acids. V was clipped by 1 base and J by 7 bases, with 8 bases between them. The germline V gene has CDR1 SGHAT and CDR2 FQNNGV. The CDR3 nucleotides read TGTGCCAGCAGCTTAGGAGTGCCACAGCCCCAGCATTTT. This translates into CASSLGVPQPQHF.

This clone was detected once. The chain links TRBV7-9 to TRBJ2-1; D remains ambiguous. The CDR3 length is 14 residues. Trimming cost V 1 base and J 5 bases, with 9 bases left between them. Germline V gene data show CDR1 as SEHNR and CDR2 as FQNEAQ (reference sequence). In DNA form, the CDR3 reads TGTGCCAGCAGCTTAGTCAGTCTAGACAATGAGCAGTTCTTC. The encoded protein is CASSLVSLDNEQFF.

The V gene is TRBV19, the J gene TRBJ2-7; tentatively, D is TRBD1 (5 bases). V lost 2 bases to trimming and J lost 3 bases, with 14 bases between them. Germline V CDR1 and CDR2: LNHDA, SQIVND (reference sequence). There are 15 residues in the CDR3. The CDR3: CASSIWTRGIYEQYF. CDR3 sequence (DNA): TGTGCCAGTAGTATATGGACAAGGGGAATCTACGAGCAGTACTTC.

This clone appeared a single time. The chain combines TRBV20-1 with TRBJ1-3; 8 positions match TRBD1. After removal of 3 bases from V and 5 bases from J, the junction contained 6 bases not matched to a gene. The CDR3 is made up of 14 amino acids. Germline V gene sequence: CDR1 DFQATT, CDR2 SNEGSKA (reference sequence). DNA for the CDR3: TGCAGTGCTAGTGACAGGGGCCGAAGAAACACCATATATTTT. Protein sequence: CSASDRGRRNTIYF.

This chain joins TRBV7-2 and TRBJ2-7; 7 nucleotides line up with TRBD2. Germline-derived CDR1 and CDR2 are SGHTA and FQGNSA. The CDR3 contains 13 residues. Trimming removed 5 bases from V and 3 bases from J; junction bases left unmatched: 4. Here the CDR3 DNA reads TGTGCCAGCAGCGAGTCGGGAGGCTACGAGCAGTACTTC. Translating gives CASSESGGYEQYF.

V and J are TRBV20-1 and TRBJ1-1; 7 nucleotides agree with TRBD1. Germline CDR1 reads DFQATT; CDR2 reads SNEGSKA (reference sequence). Unmatched junction bases numbered 4, after V lost 6 bases and J lost 6 bases. There are 11 residues in the CDR3. CDR3 sequence: CSADREAEAFF. As DNA, the CDR3 is TGCAGTGCCGACAGGGAGGCTGAAGCTTTCTTT.

The chain uses TRBV2 and TRBJ2-7; D unresolved. The CDR3 consists of 12 residues. Between the trimmed V and J ends, which lost 4 bases and 4 bases, there was a span of 8 bases. Per germline, CDR1 SNHLY and CDR2 FYNNEI. The DNA of the CDR3 is TGTGCCAGCAGTGGCGAACTATACGAGCAGTACTTC. It specifies CASSGELYEQYF.

This rearrangement joins TRBV5-4 to TRBJ2-5, with D maybe TRBD1 (6 bases). This CDR3 contains 14 residues. V was cut by 0 bases and J by 4 bases, with 10 bases left in between. Germline loops: CDR1 SGHNT, CDR2 YYREEE (reference sequence). The CDR3 DNA reads TGTGCCAGCAGCTTGGCTACAGGGAGAGAGACCCAGTACTTC. Its protein product is CASSLATGRETQYF.

The genes are TRBV18 and TRBJ1-3; a weak D match, TRBD1 (5 bases). The CDR3 is 13 amino acids. In germline, CDR1 is KGHSH, CDR2 LQKENI. Trimming stripped 3 bases from V and 8 bases from J, with 11 bases between. This chain's CDR3 is CASSPVGGDTIYF. CDR3 DNA sequence: TGTGCCAGCTCACCGGTGGGGGGAGACACCATATATTTT.

This chain joins TRBV25-1 and TRBJ1-3; TRBD1 agrees at 7 bases. The V and J ends lost 6 bases and 5 bases, in that order; junction bases with no gene match: 13. CDR3 length: 16 amino acids. Germline values: CDR1 MGHDK, CDR2 SYGVNS. The CDR3 DNA reads TGTGCCAGCAGGCCCGGGACAGAGAAATCACGAAACACCATATATTTT. The encoded protein is CASRPGTEKSRNTIYF.

This chain connects TRBV19 to TRBJ1-4, with 7 nucleotides matching TRBD1. Trimming took 5 bases from V and 4 from J; bases not matched to a gene: 4. Germline values: CDR1 LNHDA, CDR2 SQIVND (reference sequence). This CDR3 is built from 14 residues. In DNA form, the CDR3 reads TGTGCCAGTAGTCGAGGGACAGATAATGAAAAACTGTTTTTT. Translated: CASSRGTDNEKLFF.

The chain carries TRBV7-8 and TRBJ1-1; D unresolved. The germline V gene has CDR1 SGHVS and CDR2 FQNEAQ. This CDR3 has 13 residues. Trimming took off 5 bases at V and 1 base at J, with 8 bases between the two ends. CDR3 nucleotides: TGTGCCAGCAGCCTCATGTGGAACACTGAAGCTTTCTTT. It specifies CASSLMWNTEAFF.

This chain connects TRBV6-5 to TRBJ2-7, with TRBD1 identical over 9 bases. Germline V gene lookup returns CDR1 MNHEY and CDR2 SVGAGI. This CDR3 region has 15 residues. Trimming at V came to 8 bases and at J to 2 bases, leaving 10 bases not matched to a gene. The CDR3 region is CASRTPGTGTYEQYF. The CDR3 coding sequence is TGTGCCAGCCGAACCCCCGGGACAGGGACCTACGAGCAGTACTTC.

The V gene is TRBV28, the J gene TRBJ1-2, with 11 bases fitting TRBD1. J was trimmed by 4 bases and V by 3 bases; bases with no gene match: 1. Germline CDR1 reads MDHEN; CDR2 reads SYDVKM. The CDR3 spans 14 residues. The CDR3 coding sequence is TGTGCCAGCAGTTTCGGGACAGGGGGCTATGGCTACACCTTC. Residues: CASSFGTGGYGYTF.

This CDR3 is CASSLTTNEQFF. The CDR3 bases are TGTGCCAGCAGTTTAACAACGAATGAGCAGTTCTTC. The V and J genes are TRBV28 and TRBJ2-1; no clear D gene. Trimming pared 2 bases from V and 7 bases from J, leaving 6 bases between. The germline V gene has CDR1 MDHEN and CDR2 SYDVKM. The CDR3 length is 12 residues. Based on the CDR3 plus reference TRBV28 and TRBJ2-1, the full variable domain is DVKVTQSSRYLVKRTGEKVFLECVQDMDHENMFWYRQDPGLGLRLIYFSYDVKMKEKGDIPEGYSVSREKKERFSLILESASTNQTSMYLCASSLTTNEQFFGPGTRLTVL.

The rearrangement links TRBV19 to TRBJ1-4; 7 bases align to TRBD1. Germline trimming cut 5 bases from V and 8 bases from J; bases unmatched to any gene: 11. Germline CDR1 is LNHDA and CDR2 is SQIVND (reference sequence). This CDR3 region has 15 residues. CDR3 coding DNA: TGTGCCAGTAGTGCCTACAGGGGAACGAACGAAAAACTGTTTTTT. This encodes CASSAYRGTNEKLFF.

The gene calls are TRBV7-3 and TRBJ1-2, with D unclear. Germline-derived CDR1 and CDR2 are SGHTA and FQGTGA. Trimming shortened V by 4 bases and J by 8 bases, and 20 bases separated the two germline ends. The CDR3 contains 15 residues. Here the CDR3 reads CASSSLRGSYGGYTF. The CDR3 bases are TGTGCCAGCAGCTCGCTTCGAGGGTCCTATGGGGGCTACACCTTC.

This clone was counted between two and nine times. CDR3 sequence reads: CASSSLGGGSSYNEQFF. Written as DNA, the CDR3 is TGTGCCAGCAGCTCCTTGGGCGGGGGGAGCTCCTACAATGAGCAGTTCTTC. The genes are TRBV7-3 and TRBJ2-1; 8 positions agree with TRBD2. J gave up 0 bases and V 4 bases, and 8 bases lay outside the gene matches. Germline CDR1 and CDR2: SGHTA and FQGTGA. CDR3 length equals 17 residues.

Written as DNA, the CDR3 is TGCAGTGGCTTTGGGGCGAGCTCCTACGAGCAGTACTTC. It codes for CSGFGASSYEQYF. This chain connects TRBV29-1 to TRBJ2-7, with D possibly matching TRBD1 (5 bases). The CDR3 length is 13 residues. Germline V gene lookup returns CDR1 SQVTM and CDR2 ANQGSEA.